This T cell receptor beta chain was recovered during a study of T-cell memory formation after mild COVID-19. Looking at the study overall: Largely donor-specific TCR clusters were found.

This CDR3 is 15 amino acids long. V lost 2 bases to trimming and J lost 6 bases; unmatched junction nucleotides: 4. Germline loops: CDR1 MDHEN, CDR2 SYDVKM. TCRdb re-called the 5' RACE reads with MiXCR, one entry per CDR3 protein. The profile shows under 700,000 distinct CDR3 sequences, around 21% of them singletons. About this clonotype: Its cognate antigen is unknown.

General observations from the study: Second-wave clones with a day 37 peak had unconfirmed SARS-CoV-2 specificity. A second wave expanding day 15 to 37 was CD4+-biased; contracting clones were balanced.

J is TRBJ2-2 and V is TRBV28, with 9 nucleotides matching TRBD1. Material: PBMCs or a T cell subset sorted from them (not recorded which). This sequence was found in an adult woman who had mild COVID-19 (a few samples of this study predate the infection). Cell type and time point are not known. The CDR3 region has the DNA TGTGCCAGCAGTTTACGGGACAGGGACGCCGGGGAGCTGTTTTTT. Protein: CASSLRDRDAGELFF. Variable domain in full (rest from reference TRBV28 and TRBJ2-2): DVKVTQSSRYLVKRTGEKVFLECVQDMDHENMFWYRQDPGLGLRLIYFSYDVKMKEKGDIPEGYSVSREKKERFSLILESASTNQTSMYLCASSLRDRDAGELFFGEGSRLTVL.